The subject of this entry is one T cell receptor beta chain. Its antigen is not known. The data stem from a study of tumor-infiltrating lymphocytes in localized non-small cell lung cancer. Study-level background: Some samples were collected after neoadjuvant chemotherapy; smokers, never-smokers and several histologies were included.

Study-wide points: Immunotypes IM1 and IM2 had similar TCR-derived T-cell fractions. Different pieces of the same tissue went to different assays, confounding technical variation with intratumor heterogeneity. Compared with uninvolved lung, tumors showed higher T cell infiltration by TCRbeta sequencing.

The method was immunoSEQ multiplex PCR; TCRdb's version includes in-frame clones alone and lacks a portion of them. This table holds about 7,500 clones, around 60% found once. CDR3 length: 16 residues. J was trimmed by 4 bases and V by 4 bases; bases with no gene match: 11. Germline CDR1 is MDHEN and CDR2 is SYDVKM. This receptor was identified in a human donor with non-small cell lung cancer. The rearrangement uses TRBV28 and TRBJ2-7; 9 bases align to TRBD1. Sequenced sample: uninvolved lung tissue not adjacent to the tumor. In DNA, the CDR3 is TGTGCCAGCAGTTCATTTCCACAGGGGGCACGATACGAGCAGTACTTC. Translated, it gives CASSSFPQGARYEQYF.